The clone carrying this T cell receptor (beta chain) has a single count. Treatment of any kind had been given to no patient before thyroid surgery. With V trimmed by 4 bases and J by 3 bases, 8 bases remained unmatched. The germline V gene encodes CDR1 SGHAT and CDR2 FQDESV (reference sequence). The CDR3 sequence is 15 residues long. TCRdb re-called clones from the PCR reads using MiXCR. Of over 8,000 clones detected, roughly a quarter appear once; the ten largest clones hold approximately 24%. This specimen belongs to a study of metastatic and nonmetastatic thyroid tumors. Sequencing was performed on tumor tissue. The receptor comes from a female donor with papillary thyroid cancer or a benign thyroid nodule (not recorded which). Some clones in this sample may be carry-over from other donors' samples. The V call is TRBV11-1, the J call TRBJ2-7, with 8 bases identical to TRBD1. CDR3 in DNA: TGTGCCAGCAGCTCAGGAAACAGGGGGATCTACGAGCAGTACTTC. It translates to CASSSGNRGIYEQYF.